The 30 T cell receptor beta chains reported below all come from one sample, sequenced in a study of cytomegalovirus exposure and HLA in healthy donors. The table came from immunoSEQ multiplex PCR; TCRdb's copy has only in-frame clones and leaves some out. The sample includes 250,000 to 400,000 clones, 88% of them seen just once. The sequenced sample consisted of PBMCs. These TCRs come from a man aged 25 to 40 in good health and CMV-seronegative.

V gene TRBV5-4 combines with J gene TRBJ1-2; 10 positions agree with TRBD1. Germline CDR1 and CDR2: SGHNT and YYREEE (reference sequence). CDR3 length: 15 amino acids. V was clipped by 3 bases and J by 3 bases; unmatched bases: 5. The CDR3 is CASSSRTGGDYGYTF. CDR3 bases: TGTGCCAGCAGCTCCAGGACAGGGGGTGACTATGGCTACACCTTC.

This chain links TRBV15 with TRBJ1-2; D perhaps matches TRBD1 (5 bases). This CDR3 is built from 16 residues. Trimming took off 1 base at V and 3 bases at J, with 15 bases between the two ends. CDR1 is LNHNV, CDR2 YYDKDF, per germline (reference sequence). The CDR3 sequence: CATSRAQGVGYYGYTF. CDR3 nucleotides: TGTGCCACCAGCAGAGCGCAGGGCGTGGGCTACTATGGCTACACCTTC.

V is TRBV5-6 and J is TRBJ2-1; D might be TRBD1 (6 bases). The CDR3 is made up of 14 amino acids. Looked up from germline, CDR1 is SGHDT and CDR2 is YYEEEE. Trimming left V 0 bases short and J 6 bases short, with 10 bases between. The CDR3: CASSLGGLGNEQFF. In DNA, the CDR3 is TGTGCCAGCAGCTTGGGGGGGCTAGGCAATGAGCAGTTCTTC.

This clone was picked up one time. The J gene is TRBJ1-5, the V gene TRBV27; D is uncertain. The CDR3 covers 14 residues. CDR1 MNHEY and CDR2 SMNVEV come from the germline V gene (reference sequence). Trimming pared 2 bases from V and 4 bases from J, leaving 9 bases between. The CDR3, as DNA: TGTGCCAGCAGTTTAGCGGCAGCGAATCAGCCCCAGCATTTT. This gives the protein CASSLAAANQPQHF.

The chain carries TRBV6-6 and TRBJ2-7, with 8 bases fitting TRBD1. Germline assignment: CDR1 MNHNY and CDR2 SVGAGI (reference sequence). The CDR3 contains 14 residues. The junction had 6 bases not matched to a gene; V was cut back by 6 bases and J by 2 bases. CDR3 amino acids: CASRQTGETYEQYF. Written as DNA, the CDR3 is TGTGCCAGCAGGCAGACAGGGGAAACCTACGAGCAGTACTTC.

J is TRBJ1-5 and V is TRBV4-1; 7 nucleotides match TRBD1. With 5 bases clipped from V and 6 bases from J, the junction kept 7 bases outside the gene matches. The length of the CDR3 is 14 residues. Germline CDR1 MGHRA, CDR2 YSYEKL. The CDR3 loop is CASSGPGGSQPQHF. CDR3 nucleotides: TGCGCCAGCAGCGGCCCAGGGGGAAGTCAGCCCCAGCATTTT.

This clone was seen only a few times. The V gene is TRBV6-5, the J gene TRBJ2-7; 10 nucleotides align to TRBD2. V lost 6 bases to trimming and J lost 3 bases; unmatched junction nucleotides: 8. Germline CDR1 is MNHEY and CDR2 is SVGAGI. The CDR3 is 15 amino acids. The DNA for the CDR3 is TGTGCCAGCAGCCCGCTAGCGGGGGCCTTCTACGAGCAGTACTTC. Translation gives CASSPLAGAFYEQYF.

The chain has TRBV30 and TRBJ2-3, with TRBD2 matching over 10 bases. The length of the CDR3 is 15 residues. Germline assignment: CDR1 GTSNPN and CDR2 SVGIG (reference sequence). J gave up 1 base and V 3 bases, and 4 bases lay outside the gene matches. The CDR3 region is CAWRGGLAGTDTQYF. CDR3 DNA sequence: TGTGCCTGGAGGGGTGGACTAGCGGGCACAGATACGCAGTATTTT.

This clone was counted once. The rearrangement joins TRBV9 to TRBJ2-1, with 8 positions matching TRBD2. The CDR3 consists of 16 residues. From germline, CDR1 is SGDLS and CDR2 YYNGEE. Trimming took 1 base from V and 4 from J; bases not matched to a gene: 7. CDR3 loop: CASSVSGLGLYNEQFF. The CDR3 DNA is TGTGCCAGCAGCGTATCGGGACTAGGGTTATACAATGAGCAGTTCTTC. Based on the CDR3 plus reference TRBV9 and TRBJ2-1, the full variable domain is DSGVTQTPKHLITATGQRVTLRCSPRSGDLSVYWYQQSLDQGLQFLIQYYNGEERAKGNILERFSAQQFPDLHSELNLSSLELGDSALYFCASSVSGLGLYNEQFFGPGTRLTVL.

V is TRBV27 and J is TRBJ2-5; 9 bases are a match to TRBD2. Germline V CDR1 and CDR2: MNHEY, SMNVEV (reference sequence). J was trimmed by 2 bases and V by 6 bases; bases with no gene match: 16. The CDR3 consists of 18 residues. CDR3 DNA: TGTGCCAGCAGCTTAAAACCTTATCTGCGGGGGGGACAAGAGACCCAGTACTTC. It encodes CASSLKPYLRGGQETQYF.

The J gene is TRBJ2-7, the V gene TRBV6-6, with 9 bases fitting TRBD1. The CDR3 runs 13 residues. V shed 6 bases, J shed 9 bases, and the junction held 9 bases outside the gene matches. Germline V lookup: CDR1 MNHNY, CDR2 SVGAGI (reference sequence). The CDR3 bases are TGTGCCAGCAGACCTACAGGGGGCATTCTGCAGTACTTC. As protein: CASRPTGGILQYF.

V gene TRBV15 combines with J gene TRBJ2-3; the match to TRBD1 covers 7 bases. This CDR3 spans 16 amino acids. In germline, CDR1 is LNHNV, CDR2 YYDKDF (reference sequence). Losses at the gene ends were 0 bases for V and 1 base for J; bases not matched to a gene: 4. The CDR3 here is CATSRDSGQGTDTQYF. For the CDR3, the DNA is TGTGCCACCAGCAGAGATTCAGGACAGGGCACAGATACGCAGTATTTT.

The V call is TRBV4-3, the J call TRBJ2-7, with D possibly being TRBD1 (5 bases). CDR3 length: 15 amino acids. Germline CDR1 LGHNA, CDR2 YSLEER. V shed 1 base and J shed 3 bases, with 13 bases lying between them. Here the CDR3 reads CASSQGVGAFYEQYF. Written as DNA, the CDR3 is TGCGCCAGCAGCCAAGGAGTTGGGGCATTCTACGAGCAGTACTTC.

J is TRBJ2-2 and V is TRBV5-1; 7 bases are a match to TRBD1. CDR1 and CDR2 from the germline V gene are SGHRS and YFSETQ. This CDR3 spans 15 amino acids. J lost 4 bases, V lost 4 bases, and 7 bases had no gene match. This CDR3 is CASSIRQGGTGELFF. The CDR3 region has the DNA TGCGCCAGCAGCATAAGACAGGGCGGCACCGGGGAGCTGTTTTTT. The complete variable domain, with remaining parts taken from reference TRBV5-1 and TRBJ2-2, reads KAGVTQTPRYLIKTRGQQVTLSCSPISGHRSVSWYQQTPGQGLQFLFEYFSETQRNKGNFPGRFSGRQFSNSRSEMNVSTLELGDSALYLCASSIRQGGTGELFFGEGSRLTVL.

The genes are TRBV5-3 and TRBJ1-1, with TRBD1 matching 11 bases. TRBV5-3 is flagged as an ORF with uncertain function. The ends lost 4 bases at V and 4 bases at J; junction bases unmatched: 9. The CDR3 spans 16 residues. DNA for the CDR3: TGTGCCAGAAGCCGTGGACAGGGGGCGAGCGGCACTGAAGCTTTCTTT. Its protein product is CARSRGQGASGTEAFF.

As to this clone: Other nucleotide sequences in the sample specify the same CDR3. The chain links TRBV11-2 to TRBJ1-2; a possible D gene is TRBD1 (6 bases). The germline V gene encodes CDR1 SGHAT and CDR2 FQNNGV. The CDR3 has 13 residues. V lost 4 bases, J lost 2 bases, and 8 bases lay in between. The CDR3 reads CASSSDRNYGYTF. The CDR3 DNA is TGTGCCAGCAGCTCGGACAGAAACTATGGCTACACCTTC.

The chain combines TRBV27 with TRBJ2-4; 13 bases line up with TRBD2. Germline V gives CDR1 MNHEY, CDR2 SMNVEV (reference sequence). The CDR3 is 17 residues long. Trimming removed 5 bases from V and 0 bases from J; junction bases left unmatched: 4. CDR3 DNA: TGTGCCAGCAGTACGGGACTAGCGGGACTAGCCAAAAACATTCAGTACTTC. Its translation: CASSTGLAGLAKNIQYF.

The chain uses TRBV5-1 and TRBJ2-5, with TRBD2 matching over 12 bases. The CDR3 sequence is 16 residues long. The V gene end was trimmed by 1 base and the J gene end by 2 bases; junction bases not matched to a gene: 3. Germline CDR1 reads SGHRS; CDR2 reads YFSETQ. The chain's CDR3 is CASSLFLAGGQETQYF. The CDR3 nucleotides are TGCGCCAGCAGCTTGTTCCTAGCGGGGGGGCAAGAGACCCAGTACTTC.

The chain combines TRBV27 with TRBJ2-3, with 9 positions matching TRBD2. With 5 bases clipped from V and 1 base from J, the junction kept 4 bases outside the gene matches. CDR3 length equals 15 residues. Germline lookup yields CDR1 MNHEY and CDR2 SMNVEV (reference sequence). CDR3 region: CASSPRLAGTDTQYF. Written as DNA, the CDR3 is TGTGCCAGCAGTCCCCGACTAGCGGGCACAGATACGCAGTATTTT.

The gene calls are TRBV2 and TRBJ2-7; a possible D gene is TRBD2 (5 bases). V was cut by 6 bases and J by 13 bases, with 7 bases left in between. The CDR3 runs to 8 residues. CDR1 is SNHLY, CDR2 FYNNEI, per germline. CDR3 protein: CASRDSYF. The CDR3 nucleotides read TGTGCCAGCAGGGACTCTTACTTC.

The chain recombines TRBV5-1 with TRBJ1-4, with a possible D match to TRBD1 (5 bases). The CDR3 runs 13 residues. Germline CDR1 and CDR2: SGHRS and YFSETQ. V shed 9 bases and J shed 5 bases, with 14 bases lying between them. The CDR3 reads CATSRQSNEKLFF. The CDR3 coding sequence is TGCGCCACATCCAGACAGAGCAATGAAAAACTGTTTTTT.

Written as DNA, the CDR3 is TGCAGCGTTGCCAGGGCTAGCACAGATACGCAGTATTTT. Its protein product is CSVARASTDTQYF. V usage is TRBV29-1 and J usage is TRBJ2-3; possibly TRBD1 for D (5 bases). The CDR3 spans 13 residues. V was cut by 4 bases and J by 0 bases, with 8 bases left in between. Per the germline V gene, CDR1 is SQVTM and CDR2 is ANQGSEA.

The chain recombines TRBV6-4 with TRBJ1-1; 9 nucleotides line up with TRBD1. The V gene's germline CDR1 is MRHNA and CDR2 SNTAGT. Trimming removed 9 bases from V and 5 bases from J; junction bases left unmatched: 4. The CDR3 loop spans 12 amino acids. Written as DNA, the CDR3 is TGTGCCAGGGACAGGGGAGGGACTGAAGCTTTCTTT. As protein: CARDRGGTEAFF.

The V gene is TRBV6-5, the J gene TRBJ2-1; possible D gene TRBD1, 5 bases. The CDR3 has 15 amino acids. CDR1 is MNHEY and CDR2 is SVGAGI in the germline V gene. The V gene lost 3 bases and the J gene lost 0 bases, with 9 bases spanning the gap. The CDR3 loop is CASSYEGVSYNEQFF. The CDR3 region has the DNA TGTGCCAGCAGTTATGAAGGGGTCTCCTACAATGAGCAGTTCTTC.

This clone was counted a single time. The gene calls are TRBV2 and TRBJ2-2; no reliable D call. The germline V gene has CDR1 SNHLY and CDR2 FYNNEI. V lost 4 bases and J 4 bases, leaving 7 bases between the germline ends. The CDR3 consists of 13 residues. CDR3 sequence (DNA): TGTGCCAGCAGTGTACAGAGCACCGGGGAGCTGTTTTTT. Translated: CASSVQSTGELFF.

Only one count was recorded for this clone. This chain links TRBV7-9 with TRBJ2-3, with 7 positions matching TRBD1. This CDR3 is built from 16 residues. V lost 7 bases, J lost 3 bases, and 13 bases stayed unmatched. Germline V gives CDR1 SEHNR, CDR2 FQNEAQ (reference sequence). The CDR3 loop reads CASTTGESGQTDTQYF. CDR3 DNA sequence: TGTGCCAGCACCACAGGGGAAAGTGGACAAACAGATACGCAGTATTTT.

This clone was recorded a few times. The rearrangement joins TRBV20-1 to TRBJ1-4; D remains ambiguous. The CDR3 length is 11 residues. Trimming removed 4 bases from V and 16 bases from J, with 16 bases in between. Germline V gene lookup returns CDR1 DFQATT and CDR2 SNEGSKA (reference sequence). CDR3 sequence: CSANHQAVGFF. DNA of the CDR3: TGCAGTGCTAATCATCAGGCTGTGGGGTTTTTT.

The chain links TRBV2 to TRBJ1-2; 10 nucleotides line up with TRBD1. Germline CDR1 SNHLY, CDR2 FYNNEI. J lost 4 bases, V lost 8 bases, and 10 bases had no gene match. The CDR3 sequence is 15 residues long. The CDR3 sequence: CASGRDRGLVYGYTF. In DNA form, the CDR3 reads TGTGCCAGCGGAAGAGACAGGGGGCTCGTCTATGGCTACACCTTC.

The chain links TRBV29-1 to TRBJ1-4; TRBD1 agrees at 8 bases. CDR3 size: 13 residues. The V gene end was trimmed by 5 bases and the J gene end by 8 bases; junction bases not matched to a gene: 7. CDR1 is SQVTM and CDR2 is ANQGSEA in the germline V gene. DNA of the CDR3: TGCAGCGTTACAGGGGGTCATAGGGAAAAACTGTTTTTT. It translates to CSVTGGHREKLFF.

The chain carries TRBV5-1 and TRBJ1-2, with D possibly being TRBD1 (5 bases). The germline V gene encodes CDR1 SGHRS and CDR2 YFSETQ. The ends were cut back, 4 bases at V and 10 bases at J, with 17 bases in the middle. The CDR3 loop spans 13 amino acids. CDR3 region: CASSADTLSAYTF. DNA of the CDR3: TGCGCCAGCAGCGCGGACACTTTATCAGCCTACACCTTC.